Detailed here is one T cell receptor beta chain. The sample's treatment: oral pan-JAK inhibitor, 5-10 mg twice daily. This record comes from a study of CD8+ T cells in alopecia areata. Extraction and reverse transcription of RNA yielded cDNA as the sequencing template. Clones were read by immunoSEQ multiplex PCR, and TCRdb kept only the in-frame ones, dropping some. The repertoire has 100,000 to 130,000 clones, 80% to 85% of them found once; the top ten carry around a quarter. In germline, CDR1 is WSHSY, CDR2 SAAADI. The CDR3 has 13 amino acids. The V end was cut by 4 bases, the J end by 0 bases, with 7 bases between.

The chain has TRBV10-2 and TRBJ2-7, with D possibly called TRBD1 or TRBD2 (5 bases each). Material: CD8+ T cells sorted from blood, obtained at week 24, from a patient treated with tofacitinib. The receptor was derived from a human donor with alopecia areata. DNA for the CDR3: TGCGCCAGCAGTGGGGACGACTCCTACGAGCAGTACTTC. As protein: CASSGDDSYEQYF.